This entry lists 21 T cell receptor beta chains sequenced from one sample in a study of control samples from healthy donors and cancer patients (dated by TCRdb to about 2020). Library preparation employed the immunoSEQ multiplex PCR assay. Entries here come from immuneACCESS through TCRdb and include only in-frame sequences with V and J called. Some clones fail to appear in such tables; in the studies checked, an unresolved V gene covers under half of the shortfall, and the cause of the remainder is unknown. This sample holds 100,000 to 150,000 clones; roughly nine tenths were observed only once. The top ten constitute 6% to 8% of the sample. The material sequenced was blood. All receptors derive from a woman under 30 in good health.

This sequence joins TRBV27 and TRBJ2-7; TRBD1 aligns across 8 bases. The junction had 13 bases not matched to a gene; V was cut back by 2 bases and J by 10 bases. The CDR3 is 15 residues long. Germline V gene sequence: CDR1 MNHEY, CDR2 SMNVEV (reference sequence). The CDR3 loop is CASSLGLKGTGEQYF. DNA of the CDR3: TGTGCCAGCAGTTTAGGTTTAAAGGGGACAGGTGAACAGTACTTC.

Concerning this clone: Additional DNA sequences in this sample encode the identical CDR3. The chain has TRBV10-3 and TRBJ1-5; no clear D gene. The length of the CDR3 is 15 residues. Trimming pared 3 bases from V and 0 bases from J, leaving 9 bases between. The germline gives CDR1 ENHRY, CDR2 SYGVKD. CDR3 bases: TGTGCCATCAGTGATTTAGGACTTAGCAATCAGCCCCAGCATTTT. Translation gives CAISDLGLSNQPQHF.

This rearrangement joins TRBV7-9 to TRBJ2-1; 8 nucleotides agree with TRBD2. Germline V CDR1 and CDR2: SEHNR, FQNEAQ (reference sequence). The CDR3 consists of 17 residues. Trimming removed 6 bases from V and 10 bases from J; junction bases left unmatched: 20. The CDR3 nucleotides read TGTGCCAGCAGTCCTTCTGGGCTAGCGGGTGAAGCCGGGGAGCAGTTCTTC. Translated: CASSPSGLAGEAGEQFF.

This clone appeared a single time. The CDR3 DNA sequence: TGTGCCAGCAGCCTTAGCGGGAGAGGGTGGGACACCGGGGAGCTGTTTTTT. Its translation: CASSLSGRGWDTGELFF. The chain links TRBV3-1 (or the pseudogene TRBV3-2) to TRBJ2-2, with TRBD2 identical over 9 bases. The CDR3 is 17 amino acids. Germline CDR1 reads LGHDT; CDR2 reads YNNKEL (reference sequence). Losses at the gene ends were 4 bases for V and 3 bases for J; bases not matched to a gene: 9.

The V gene is TRBV7-9, the J gene TRBJ2-3; TRBD1 might be the D (6 bases). Trimming removed 5 bases at V and 5 bases at J, with 17 bases between. CDR1 is SEHNR, CDR2 FQNEAQ, per germline (reference sequence). The CDR3 has 15 amino acids. CDR3 loop: CASSRGITGQDTQYF. CDR3 in DNA: TGTGCCAGCAGCAGGGGTATAACGGGACAAGATACGCAGTATTTT.

This clone was observed a few times. This chain links TRBV7-2 with TRBJ2-2, with 7 nucleotides matching TRBD1. The length of the CDR3 is 14 residues. The trim removed 7 bases at V and 3 bases at J, leaving 5 bases unmatched. CDR1 and CDR2 from the germline V gene are SGHTA and FQGNSA. The CDR3 is CASKQGTHTGELFF. DNA for the CDR3: TGTGCCAGCAAACAGGGGACCCACACCGGGGAGCTGTTTTTT.

V gene TRBV18 combines with J gene TRBJ2-7; 10 bases fit TRBD1. Germline assignment: CDR1 KGHSH and CDR2 LQKENI. V lost 4 bases and J lost 5; bases outside the gene matches: 14. The CDR3 spans 17 residues. CDR3 DNA sequence: TGTGCCAGCTCACTTTACCAGCCGGGACAGGGGAGCCACGAGCAGTACTTC. Its protein is CASSLYQPGQGSHEQYF.

V usage is TRBV20-1 and J usage is TRBJ1-5; 9 bases line up with TRBD1. This CDR3 contains 17 residues. Losses at the gene ends were 3 bases for V and 1 base for J; bases not matched to a gene: 10. CDR1 DFQATT and CDR2 SNEGSKA come from the germline V gene (reference sequence). CDR3 sequence: CSASLGTGTGSNQPQHF. The DNA of the CDR3 is TGCAGTGCTAGTCTGGGGACCGGGACAGGGAGCAATCAGCCCCAGCATTTT.

The chain links TRBV5-1 to TRBJ2-7, with 9 positions matching TRBD1. With V trimmed by 4 bases and J by 0 bases, 5 bases remained unmatched. This CDR3 has 15 amino acids. Germline V CDR1 and CDR2: SGHRS, YFSETQ. CDR3 coding DNA: TGCGCCAGCAGCCGCTACAGGGGGCCCTCCTACGAGCAGTACTTC. This codes for CASSRYRGPSYEQYF.

The chain recombines TRBV4-2 with TRBJ1-1; D gene unclear. The CDR3 extends over 14 amino acids. CDR1 is LGHNA, CDR2 YNFKEQ, per germline. Trimming took off 2 bases at V and 12 bases at J, with 19 bases between the two ends. The CDR3, as DNA: TGTGCCAGCAGCCAACCCGAGAGGGCGGGGATATCTTTCTTT. This sequence encodes CASSQPERAGISFF.

The CDR3 spells CASSRIVSGRSPHEQYF. The DNA of the CDR3 is TGTGCCAGCAGCCGTATCGTTAGCGGGAGGTCCCCCCACGAGCAGTACTTC. The gene calls are TRBV3-1 (or the pseudogene TRBV3-2) and TRBJ2-7; TRBD2 matches 10 bases. The germline V gene encodes CDR1 LGHDT and CDR2 YNNKEL (reference sequence). V shed 4 bases and J 5 bases; nucleotides not matched to a gene: 14. The length of the CDR3 is 17 residues.

The V gene is TRBV14, the J gene TRBJ1-6; D unclear. This CDR3 is 15 amino acids long. V shed 0 bases and J shed 7 bases, with 10 bases lying between them. Germline lookup yields CDR1 SGHDN and CDR2 FVKESK. CDR3 in amino acids: CASSQERRTNSPLHF. CDR3 in DNA: TGTGCCAGCAGCCAAGAGCGACGGACCAATTCACCCCTCCACTTT.

The chain is built from TRBV6-2 or TRBV6-3 and TRBJ2-1, with a weak D call TRBD2 (6 bases). From germline, CDR1 is MNHEY and CDR2 SVGEGT. The CDR3 runs to 19 residues. V lost 0 bases and J 5 bases, leaving 23 bases between the germline ends. The CDR3 is CASSYSTFSLAGSDNEQFF. In DNA form, the CDR3 reads TGTGCCAGCAGTTACTCCACTTTTTCTTTGGCGGGAAGCGACAATGAGCAGTTCTTC.

The chain uses TRBV25-1 and TRBJ2-1; D gene ambiguous. V was pared by 1 base and J by 1 base, with 5 bases between. Germline V gene data show CDR1 as MGHDK and CDR2 as SYGVNS. This CDR3 is built from 14 residues. The CDR3 sequence is CASSESGSYNEQFF. CDR3 bases: TGTGCCAGCAGTGAATCCGGGTCCTACAATGAGCAGTTCTTC.

This chain uses TRBV28 with TRBJ1-2; TRBD1 matches at 11 bases. V dropped 8 bases and J dropped 1; count of bases not matched to a gene: 9. The CDR3 is made up of 16 amino acids. CDR1 is MDHEN, CDR2 SYDVKM, per germline. The CDR3 is CASGPSGTGGNYGYTF. As DNA, the CDR3 is TGTGCCAGCGGGCCTTCCGGGACAGGGGGTAACTATGGCTACACCTTC.

Here the CDR3 reads CAWIPAQQGTYGYTF. The DNA of the CDR3 is TGTGCCTGGATTCCCGCGCAGCAGGGGACCTATGGCTACACCTTC. This chain links TRBV30 with TRBJ1-2; a weak D match, TRBD1 (6 bases). Germline CDR1 and CDR2: GTSNPN and SVGIG (reference sequence). CDR3 length: 15 amino acids. The V gene lost 4 bases and the J gene lost 4 bases, with 19 bases spanning the gap. The complete variable domain, with remaining parts taken from reference TRBV30 and TRBJ1-2, reads SQTIHQWPATLVQPVGSPLSLECTVEGTSNPNLYWYRQAAGRGLQLLFYSVGIGQISSEVPQNLSASRPQDRQFILSSKKLLLSDSGFYLCAWIPAQQGTYGYTFGSGTRLTVV.

This chain connects TRBV18 to TRBJ2-3; D possibly matches TRBD1 or TRBD2 (5 bases each). The ends were cut back, 7 bases at V and 2 bases at J, with 16 bases in the middle. Germline CDR1 KGHSH, CDR2 LQKENI. The CDR3 is made up of 15 amino acids. The CDR3 DNA follows: TGTGCCAGCTTCACGTTTGGGGGAGTCACAGATACGCAGTATTTT. Encoded protein: CASFTFGGVTDTQYF.

The gene calls are TRBV29-1 and TRBJ1-3; TRBD1 is a possible D gene (5 bases). Germline loops: CDR1 SQVTM, CDR2 ANQGSEA. This CDR3 region has 13 residues. Deletions cut 4 bases from V and 0 bases from J, with 7 bases between. The CDR3 sequence: CSVGGGSGNTIYF. DNA of the CDR3: TGCAGCGTTGGCGGGGGCTCTGGAAACACCATATATTTT.

The V call is TRBV7-2, the J call TRBJ2-3; D may be TRBD1 (5 bases). This CDR3 is 15 amino acids long. The ends were cut back, 8 bases at V and 3 bases at J, with 18 bases in the middle. Germline CDR1 reads SGHTA; CDR2 reads FQGNSA. This CDR3 is CASREARVRTDTQYF. The CDR3, as DNA: TGTGCCAGCCGCGAAGCCAGGGTGAGAACAGATACGCAGTATTTT.

The chain employs TRBV10-3 and TRBJ2-3, with D possibly matching TRBD2 (6 bases). Germline V gene data show CDR1 as ENHRY and CDR2 as SYGVKD. CDR3 length: 14 amino acids. The V and J ends lost 2 bases and 2 bases respectively, with 8 bases between them. The DNA of the CDR3 is TGTGCCATCAGTGAGCGGGACTTCACAGATACGCAGTATTTT. Translated: CAISERDFTDTQYF.

The gene calls are TRBV11-3 and TRBJ2-7; D perhaps matches TRBD2 (6 bases). The CDR3 runs to 13 residues. CDR1 is SGHNT and CDR2 is YENEEA in the germline V gene. With 4 bases removed from V and 7 bases from J, the gap between germline ends came to 14 bases. CDR3 bases: TGTGCCAGCAGCTCCGGAGGGTTTGGTGAGCAGTACTTC. This gives the protein CASSSGGFGEQYF. Together with reference TRBV11-3 and TRBJ2-7, the CDR3 gives the full variable domain: EAGVVQSPRYKIIEKKQPVAFWCNPISGHNTLYWYLQNLGQGPELLIRYENEEAVDDSQLPKDRFSAERLKGVDSTLKIQPAELGDSAVYLCASSSGGFGEQYFGPGTRLTVT.